The clone carrying this T cell receptor (beta chain) was seen at least ten times. The antigen remains undetermined. Noted time point: newly diagnosed GD, antithyroid drugs for less than 3 months. Construction of the TCR library relied on RNA isolated from PBMCs. TCR beta libraries were built with iRepertoire HTBI primers and Arm-PCR of CDR3 regions. TCRdb itself ran the multiplex PCR reads through MiXCR, one entry per CDR3 protein. The data show under 400,000 distinct CDR3 sequences, over 15% seen once. CDR3 length: 15 residues. Germline CDR1 is SGHDT and CDR2 is YYEEEE. V gave up 3 bases and J gave up 3 bases, with 16 bases separating them. The record originates from a study of regulatory T cells in long-lasting Graves disease. General study findings and limits: Favoring TRBV28, TRBJ1-2 and TRBJ2-5 was a feature seen in persistent disease.

A further study also used this sample, focusing on T cells in Graves' hyperthyroidism and ophthalmopathy. As reported in that work: Criteria for exclusion of patients were uncontrolled infection, other autoimmune disease, pregnancy or lactation.

The source of this sequence is a man aged 35-49 years with Graves disease. The chain is built from TRBV5-6 and TRBJ2-7, with D possibly matching TRBD1 (6 bases). Sequencing was performed on peripheral blood mononuclear cells (PBMCs), taken at new diagnosis, from a patient treated with antithyroid drugs. The CDR3 sequence is CASSSGDRRYYEQYF. Written as DNA, the CDR3 is TGTGCCAGCAGCTCAGGAGACAGGCGATACTACGAGCAGTACTTC.